The 3 T cell receptor beta chains below all came from one sample that was sequenced in a study of T cell clonality in common variable immunodeficiency. Repertoires were generated with immunoSEQ multiplex PCR, while TCRdb's copy carries only in-frame clones and drops some. The profile covers roughly 70,000 clones, none occurring a single time. The specimen was peripheral blood mononuclear cells. The receptors derive from a person aged 18-70 years in good health.

This clone came up many times. The observed sequence ends 3 residues before the CDR3 terminus, with the missing tail filled in from the germline J gene. This chain connects TRBV6-1 to TRBJ2-2; D ambiguous. V dropped 6 bases and J dropped 4 bases, with 6 bases sitting between them. The CDR3 has 12 residues. CDR1 is MNHNS and CDR2 is SASEGT in the germline V gene. The sequenced part of the CDR3 DNA is TGTGCCAGCAGGGAACTCACCGGGGAG. It codes for CASRELTGE. The whole CDR3 reads CASRELTGELFF.

This clone appeared many times. The observed sequence ends 3 residues before the CDR3 terminus, with the missing tail filled in from the germline J gene. The chain combines TRBV7-8 with TRBJ2-3; D is unresolved. The length of the CDR3 is 13 residues. Germline V gives CDR1 SGHVS, CDR2 FQNEAQ. V lost 7 bases and J lost 2, with 10 bases in between. The part of the CDR3 DNA that was read is TGTGCCAGCACCCCACAGTACACAGATACG. Translation: CASTPQYTDT. In full, the CDR3 reads CASTPQYTDTQYF. Supplemented by reference TRBV7-8 and TRBJ2-3, the full variable domain reads GAGVSQSPRYKVAKRGQDVALRCDPISGHVSLFWYQQALGQGPEFLTYFQNEAQLDKSGLPSDRFFAERPEGSVSTLKIQRTQQEDSAVYLCASTPQYTDTQYFGPGTRLTVL.

This clone was found many times. The DNA ends 3 residues before the CDR3 does, and the rest of the CDR3 is filled in from the germline J gene. The V and J genes are TRBV20-1 and TRBJ2-3, with 9 bases aligning to TRBD2. Trimming cost V 1 base and J 2 bases; bases outside gene matches: 7. CDR1 is DFQATT and CDR2 is SNEGSKA in the germline V gene (reference sequence). The CDR3 length is 16 residues. CDR3 bases read: TGCAGTGCTAGAGCCTTAGCGGGAGCTTACACAGATACG. This encodes CSARALAGAYTDT. The complete CDR3 reads CSARALAGAYTDTQYF.